This is a list of T cell receptor beta chains from one sample in a study of post-analysis software for immune sequencing data. One entry per CDR3 protein, called by TCRdb with MiXCR from the PCR reads. There are 700,000 to 900,000 distinct CDR3 sequences in the sample; 35% to 55% occur only once, and 4.9% lies in the top ten. The sample consisted of blood. The source is a girl aged 5-17 years with multiple sclerosis. The conserved cysteine and the conserved F or W are not part of the CDR3 here. Size tells how often a clone was seen (once, few, many) or the class of an expanded clone, and some rows leave it out.

ASNQDEDSTGSYIYGYT,TRBV4-2,TRBJ1-2,once
ASSPRVSADTQY,TRBV12-3/TRBV12-4,TRBJ2-3,NA
ASSLLSGVGGELF,TRBV11-2,TRBJ2-2,NA
ASSLEWTDTQY,TRBV7-2,TRBJ2-3,many
ASSERGNEQF,TRBV25-1,TRBJ2-1,NA
SVSLAVYNEQF,TRBV29-1,TRBJ2-1,NA
ASSLVPDYEQY,TRBV7-9,TRBJ2-7,NA
ASSLVPAGGPPPNTGELF,TRBV5-1,TRBJ2-2,once
SAQGRTSHTQY,TRBV20-1,TRBJ2-3,NA
ASSFDGRAFYNEQF,TRBV27,TRBJ2-1,NA
ASSPMVIAGSSYNEQF,TRBV12-3/TRBV12-4,TRBJ2-1,once
ASGFGPADRAAEAF,TRBV12-5,TRBJ1-1,NA
ASSLGQTLLAKNIQY,TRBV12-3/TRBV12-4,TRBJ2-4,NA
ASSSTSGSNYEQY,TRBV7-9,TRBJ2-7,few
ASSSNLNSPLH,TRBV7-7,TRBJ1-6,NA
ATEYQETQY,TRBV10-2,TRBJ2-5,NA
ATSEVGQGSTDTQY,TRBV24-1,TRBJ2-3,NA
ASSFFGVSTGELF,TRBV5-1,TRBJ2-2,NA
ASERDGSHQETQY,TRBV7-2,TRBJ2-5,NA
ASSLRTGTMDNEQF,TRBV5-6,TRBJ2-1,few
SVGSLRTDTQY,TRBV29-1,TRBJ2-3,few
SVRFTSGRAGETQY,TRBV29-1,TRBJ2-5,few
ASRQGADSGYT,TRBV10-3,TRBJ1-2,NA
ASSPGGGQGPKAF,TRBV9,TRBJ1-1,NA
ASSAQAGQGILNTEAF,TRBV9,TRBJ1-1,NA
ASSSSNQQTQY,TRBV7-2,TRBJ2-5,few
SVLTGGASTGELF,TRBV29-1,TRBJ2-2,NA
SARSTSGTYNEQF,TRBV20-1,TRBJ2-1,NA
SVRYPGLGIRSEQY,TRBV20-1,TRBJ2-7,NA
ASSRPGLAGEGRSYNEQF,TRBV6-2/TRBV6-3,TRBJ2-1,NA
ASSQGSGSGLGEQY,TRBV4-3,NA,NA
ASSLTGYDGYT,TRBV25-1,TRBJ1-2,NA
ASSLKGVAGLPYNEQF,TRBV5-1,TRBJ2-1,once
ATGTGRNEQF,TRBV9,TRBJ2-1,NA
SARGRGEKIQY,TRBV20-1,TRBJ2-7,NA
ASSLYSDGYT,TRBV6-2/TRBV6-3,TRBJ1-2,NA
ASDRGNSNQPQH,TRBV6-1,TRBJ1-5,NA
ASSLGTIGANYGYT,TRBV7-9,TRBJ1-2,few
ASSPTGSGGNQPQH,TRBV12-3/TRBV12-4,TRBJ1-5,NA
ASSLIAGHQPQH,TRBV7-2,TRBJ1-5,NA
ASSLDRGVPYEQY,TRBV7-2,TRBJ2-7,NA
ASSFPGGGEQETQY,TRBV12-3/TRBV12-4,TRBJ2-5,few
SVVSRDGPYYEQY,TRBV29-1,TRBJ2-7,NA
SAQGSTTFYEQY,TRBV20-1,TRBJ2-7,NA
ASSLGSGGTDTQY,TRBV11-2,TRBJ2-3,few
SARVTSEISYNEQF,TRBV20-1,TRBJ2-1,NA